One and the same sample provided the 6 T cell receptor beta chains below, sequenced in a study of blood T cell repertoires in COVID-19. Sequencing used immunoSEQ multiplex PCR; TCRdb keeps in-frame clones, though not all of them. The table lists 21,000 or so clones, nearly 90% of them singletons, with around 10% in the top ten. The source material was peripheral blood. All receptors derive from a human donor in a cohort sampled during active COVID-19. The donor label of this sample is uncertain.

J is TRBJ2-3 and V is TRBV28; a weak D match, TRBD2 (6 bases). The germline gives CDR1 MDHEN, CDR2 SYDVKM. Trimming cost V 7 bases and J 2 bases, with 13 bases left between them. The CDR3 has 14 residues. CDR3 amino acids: CASKLWRDTDTQYF. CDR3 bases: TGTGCCAGCAAACTATGGCGGGACACAGATACGCAGTATTTT.

CDR3 coding DNA: TGCAGCGCCTATGGACAGCTCAACACTGAAGCTTTCTTT. It specifies CSAYGQLNTEAFF. V is TRBV29-1 and J is TRBJ1-1; perhaps TRBD1 as D (6 bases). Germline V CDR1 and CDR2: SQVTM, ANQGSEA. CDR3 size: 13 residues. V lost 7 bases and J 2 bases, leaving 14 bases between the germline ends.

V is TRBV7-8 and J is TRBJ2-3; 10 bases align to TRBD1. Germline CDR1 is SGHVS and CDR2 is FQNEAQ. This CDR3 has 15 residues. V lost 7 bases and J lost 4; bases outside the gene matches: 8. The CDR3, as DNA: TGTGCCAGCACCCTGACAGGGGGCCGCGCAGATACGCAGTATTTT. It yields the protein CASTLTGGRADTQYF.

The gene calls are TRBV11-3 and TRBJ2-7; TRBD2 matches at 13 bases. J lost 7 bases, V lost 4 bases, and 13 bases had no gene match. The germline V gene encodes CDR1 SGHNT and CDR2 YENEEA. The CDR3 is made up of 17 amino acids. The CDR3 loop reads CASSSAGTSGETGEQYF. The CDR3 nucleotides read TGTGCCAGCAGCTCCGCCGGGACTAGCGGGGAAACGGGGGAGCAGTACTTC.

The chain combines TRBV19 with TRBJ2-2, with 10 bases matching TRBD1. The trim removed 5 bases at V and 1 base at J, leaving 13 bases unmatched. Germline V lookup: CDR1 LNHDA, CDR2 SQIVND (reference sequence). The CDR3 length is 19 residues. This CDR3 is CASSSSGTGDLLNTGELFF. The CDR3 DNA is TGTGCCAGTAGTTCATCCGGGACAGGGGACCTATTGAACACCGGGGAGCTGTTTTTT.

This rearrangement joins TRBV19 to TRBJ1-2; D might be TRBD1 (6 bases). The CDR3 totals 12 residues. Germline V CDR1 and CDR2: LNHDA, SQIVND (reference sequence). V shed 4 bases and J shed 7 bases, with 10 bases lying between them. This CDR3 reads CASSNRASGYTF. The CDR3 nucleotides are TGTGCCAGTAGTAACAGGGCGAGTGGCTACACCTTC.